The 9 T cell receptor beta chains below come from one sample, sequenced in a study of naive and memory T cell subsets. Two oligonucleotides, mixed equimolar, formed the beta constant-region primer covering TRBC1 and TRBC2. Nested alpha and beta constant-region primers with the SP2 primer drove four PCR rounds on ligated cDNA. In TCRdb, the UMI-ligation and nested PCR reads were re-called with MiXCR into one record per CDR3 protein. The repertoire holds around 130,000 distinct CDR3 sequences, 36% seen once, with about 0.85% in the top ten. Sequencing was performed on central memory CD4+ T cells from blood. These receptors were collected from a human donor in good health.

The chain joins TRBV5-1 to TRBJ2-5; a weak D match, TRBD2 (6 bases). The V and J ends lost 2 bases and 2 bases respectively, with 13 bases between them. Germline V gene sequence: CDR1 SGHRS, CDR2 YFSETQ. This CDR3 comprises 15 residues. The CDR3 nucleotides are TGCGCCAGCAGCTTCGGGGGAGGATCTCAAGAGACCCAGTACTTC. It encodes CASSFGGGSQETQYF.

In this sample, this clonotype turned up many times. The DNA for the CDR3 is TGTGCCAGCAGTTTAAGTTGGCCGGGAATGGTGCACTACGAGCAGTACTTC. It yields the protein CASSLSWPGMVHYEQYF. The gene calls are TRBV12-3 or TRBV12-4 and TRBJ2-7; D is perhaps TRBD2 (5 bases). CDR3 length equals 17 residues. Trimming took 2 bases from V and 3 from J, leaving 20 bases between them.

This clonotype was detected once. V usage is TRBV27 and J usage is TRBJ2-2, with a tentative D call TRBD1 (6 bases). Looked up from germline, CDR1 is MNHEY and CDR2 is SMNVEV (reference sequence). Trimming pared 7 bases from V and 7 bases from J, leaving 13 bases between. CDR3 length: 13 amino acids. The CDR3 here is CASTPQGIGELFF. DNA of the CDR3: TGTGCCAGCACCCCCCAGGGGATCGGGGAGCTGTTTTTT.

The V gene is TRBV28, the J gene TRBJ2-2, with D perhaps matching TRBD1 or TRBD2 (5 bases each). Trimming removed 5 bases at V and 6 bases at J, with 16 bases between. There are 15 residues in the CDR3. Per germline, CDR1 MDHEN and CDR2 SYDVKM. The CDR3 is CASSNTGTLAGELFF. The CDR3 DNA sequence: TGTGCCAGCAGTAACACCGGGACCTTGGCCGGGGAGCTGTTTTTT. The full variable domain, rest sourced from reference TRBV28 and TRBJ2-2, is DVKVTQSSRYLVKRTGEKVFLECVQDMDHENMFWYRQDPGLGLRLIYFSYDVKMKEKGDIPEGYSVSREKKERFSLILESASTNQTSMYLCASSNTGTLAGELFFGEGSRLTVL.

This clonotype was seen at least ten times. The V call is TRBV9, the J call TRBJ2-3; no definite D call. Germline CDR1 reads SGDLS; CDR2 reads YYNGEE. The CDR3 is 12 residues long. V shed 3 bases and J shed 2 bases, with 4 bases lying between them. The CDR3 here is CASSAYTDTQYF. The CDR3 coding sequence is TGTGCCAGCAGCGCATACACAGATACGCAGTATTTT.

This chain links TRBV6-6 with TRBJ1-2, with D maybe TRBD1 (6 bases). Germline V gene lookup returns CDR1 MNHNY and CDR2 SVGAGI (reference sequence). This CDR3 has 13 amino acids. Trimming pared 6 bases from V and 5 bases from J, leaving 13 bases between. CDR3 bases: TGTGCCAGCAGGCGCACAGGGTCTTATGGCTACACCTTC. Translation gives CASRRTGSYGYTF.

The genes are TRBV7-2 and TRBJ1-2; D unclear. The CDR3 sequence is 14 residues long. Trimming stripped 6 bases from V and 1 base from J, with 12 bases between. Germline-derived CDR1 and CDR2 are SGHTA and FQGNSA. CDR3 bases: TGTGCCAGCAGTTCACGGGCCCGTAACTATGGCTACACCTTC. It translates to CASSSRARNYGYTF.

This chain connects TRBV7-8 to TRBJ2-7; 8 positions match TRBD2. J was trimmed by 0 bases and V by 0 bases; bases with no gene match: 10. Per germline, CDR1 SGHVS and CDR2 FQNEAQ. This CDR3 has 18 amino acids. The CDR3 loop reads CASSLATGRASFSYEQYF. CDR3 coding DNA: TGTGCCAGCAGCTTAGCGACCGGGAGGGCCTCCTTCTCCTACGAGCAGTACTTC. Full variable domain (outside the CDR3, taken from reference TRBV7-8 and TRBJ2-7): GAGVSQSPRYKVAKRGQDVALRCDPISGHVSLFWYQQALGQGPEFLTYFQNEAQLDKSGLPSDRFFAERPEGSVSTLKIQRTQQEDSAVYLCASSLATGRASFSYEQYFGPGTRLTVT.

This clonotype turned up a few times. The chain uses TRBV20-1 and TRBJ2-3, with 7 positions matching TRBD2. This CDR3 spans 14 amino acids. V lost 5 bases, J lost 7 bases, and 12 bases stayed unmatched. Germline CDR1 reads DFQATT; CDR2 reads SNEGSKA (reference sequence). CDR3 nucleotides: TGCAGTGCTGGGTCTAGCGGCTCGTTTAATACGCAGTATTTT. It is translated as CSAGSSGSFNTQYF.